Included here is one T cell receptor beta chain sequence, with context. These data come from a study of cytomegalovirus exposure and HLA in healthy donors. This CDR3 region has 16 residues. The V gene end was trimmed by 5 bases and the J gene end by 3 bases; junction bases not matched to a gene: 9. Germline V lookup: CDR1 LNHDA, CDR2 SQIVND (reference sequence). The PCR ran on 60 Vbeta and 13 Jbeta primers. Repertoires were generated with immunoSEQ multiplex PCR, while TCRdb's copy carries only in-frame clones and drops some. The sample holds around 240,000 clones; 82% are singletons and the top ten take 5% to 6%.

The source of this sequence is a woman aged 40-49 years in good health and CMV-seropositive. Sequenced input: PBMCs. The rearrangement joins TRBV19 to TRBJ2-7, with 11 bases that match TRBD2. CDR3 loop: CASSPEGLAELYEQYF. The CDR3 coding sequence is TGTGCCAGTAGTCCGGAGGGACTAGCGGAGCTCTACGAGCAGTACTTC. The entire variable domain, with the rest obtained from reference TRBV19 and TRBJ2-7, is as follows: DGGITQSPKYLFRKEGQNVTLSCEQNLNHDAMYWYRQDPGQGLRLIYYSQIVNDFQKGDIAEGYSVSREKKESFPLTVTSAQKNPTAFYLCASSPEGLAELYEQYFGPGTRLTVT.